This T cell receptor beta chain stems from a study of molecular identifiers for immune sequencing clone quantification. Whole-study findings and limits: Clones exceeding 20 RNA copies carried over 98% of effector molecules but under 1% of naive-cell molecules.

Germline CDR1 reads MNHNY; CDR2 reads SVGAGI (reference sequence). Deletions cut 8 bases from V and 5 bases from J, with 15 bases between. The CDR3 spans 13 residues. Concerning this clonotype itself: Its target is unknown. A read error may explain this, as a much larger clone is one base away.

Bulk TCR library preparation followed previously described methods with listed TCR primers. A single record per CDR3 protein comes from TCRdb applying MiXCR to the PCR reads. The table has tens of thousands of distinct CDR3 sequences, about 24% seen once. This clonotype was obtained from a human donor in good health. Some libraries in this study had Jurkat cell RNA spiked in. Input material: naive CD8+ T cells from blood, with Jurkat cell RNA spiked in. Subset meaning: FACS-sorted CD8+CD4-CCR7+CD45RA+ naive T cells. The chain links TRBV6-6 to TRBJ2-5; D is undetermined. Here the CDR3 DNA reads TGTGCCAGCCGCCAGTGGTTTCGGGAGACCCAGTACTTC. This sequence encodes CASRQWFRETQYF.